Listed below are T cell receptor beta chains from one sample, sequenced in a study of blood T cell repertoires in COVID-19. Sequenced by immunoSEQ multiplex PCR; TCRdb stores in-frame clones only, minus some. The sample carries roughly 210,000 clones, around 84% recorded once. The material sequenced was peripheral blood. The source of these receptors is an elderly woman with COVID-19, enrolled during active disease. CDR3s include the opening cysteine and the closing phenylalanine or tryptophan. Fields, in order: clone size, J gene, D gene, V gene, CDR3 length, CDR3 protein, CDR3 DNA. The D gene is left open where the match is weak. Where a row states a size, it is once, few, many or the class of an expanded clone; other rows omit it.

once	TRBJ1-2	TRBD1	TRBV12-3/TRBV12-4	13	CASSPGTGAVYTF	TGTGCCAGCAGTCCCGGGACAGGAGCGGTCTACACCTTC
few	TRBJ1-5	NA	TRBV19	15	CASSTTDRSNQPQHF	TGTGCCAGTAGTACTACAGACAGAAGCAATCAGCCCCAGCATTTT
NA	TRBJ2-2	TRBD2	TRBV14	15	CASSQGLAGYGELFF	TGTGCCAGCAGCCAAGGACTAGCGGGGTACGGGGAGCTGTTTTTT
NA	TRBJ1-6	NA	TRBV6-6	14	CASSTGRENSPLHF	TGTGCCAGCAGCACGGGGAGGGAAAATTCACCCCTCCACTTT
NA	TRBJ1-6	TRBD1	TRBV25-1	15	CASSEPDRDNSPLHF	TGTGCCAGCAGTGAACCGGACAGGGATAATTCACCCCTCCACTTT
NA	TRBJ1-5	TRBD1	TRBV28	13	CASNDRGHQPQHF	TGTGCCAGCAATGACAGGGGACATCAGCCCCAGCATTTT
NA	TRBJ2-2	NA	TRBV4-2	12	CASSQDLAKLFF	TGTGCCAGCAGCCAAGATCTAGCGAAGCTGTTTTTT
few	TRBJ1-5	NA	TRBV23-1	14	CASSQGRGNQPQHF	TGCGCCAGCAGTCAAGGCAGGGGCAATCAGCCCCAGCATTTT
once	TRBJ1-6	NA	TRBV2	15	CASRTQGLGNSPLHF	TGTGCCAGCAGAACCCAGGGTCTGGGAAATTCACCCCTCCACTTT
NA	TRBJ2-2	TRBD2	TRBV15	15	CATSRGGLASGELFF	TGTGCCACCAGCAGGGGGGGACTAGCCTCCGGGGAGCTGTTTTTT
NA	TRBJ1-1	NA	TRBV18	13	CASLQGINTEAFF	TGTGCCAGCCTCCAGGGGATCAACACTGAAGCTTTCTTT
NA	TRBJ2-2	NA	TRBV28	14	CASSVTSYAGELFF	TGTGCCAGCAGTGTAACTAGCTATGCCGGGGAGCTGTTTTTT
NA	TRBJ1-6	TRBD1	TRBV3-1/TRBV3-2	15	CASSLGQAVNSPLHF	TGTGCCAGCAGCCTCGGACAGGCGGTAAATTCACCCCTCCACTTT
NA	TRBJ1-6	TRBD1	TRBV27	18	CASSSGQGISPYNSPLHF	TGTGCCAGCAGTTCAGGACAGGGAATAAGCCCCTATAATTCACCCCTCCACTTT
NA	TRBJ1-3	NA	TRBV2	14	CASGELLVGNTIYF	TGTGCCAGCGGGGAGCTCCTGGTGGGAAACACCATATATTTT
NA	TRBJ1-3	NA	TRBV27	16	CASTSGGGMTGNTIYF	TGTGCCAGCACCTCTGGGGGGGGAATGACTGGAAACACCATATATTTT
NA	TRBJ1-5	NA	TRBV18	13	CASSPGRAQPQHF	TGTGCCAGCTCACCAGGCAGGGCACAGCCCCAGCATTTT
NA	TRBJ1-5	NA	TRBV27	14	CASSRISSGQPQHF	TGTGCCAGCAGCCGGATCTCGTCAGGTCAGCCCCAGCATTTT
NA	TRBJ2-3	TRBD2	TRBV7-2	19	CASSLWQTSGGASVDTQYF	TGTGCCAGCAGCTTGTGGCAAACTAGCGGGGGGGCAAGCGTAGATACGCAGTATTTT
NA	TRBJ2-2	TRBD1	TRBV28	15	CASSSPGQGVGELFF	TGTGCCAGCAGTTCTCCGGGACAGGGGGTAGGGGAGCTGTTTTTT
NA	TRBJ1-4	NA	TRBV10-3	15	CAISESGGQYEKLFF	TGTGCCATCAGTGAGAGCGGGGGGCAGTATGAAAAACTGTTTTTT
NA	TRBJ1-5	NA	TRBV3-1/TRBV3-2	17	CASSRSQGVFGNQPQHF	TGTGCCAGCAGCCGTTCTCAAGGGGTATTCGGCAATCAGCCCCAGCATTTT
NA	TRBJ2-4	TRBD1	TRBV28	15	CASSFPRGLRNIQYF	TGTGCCAGCAGTTTCCCGAGGGGGCTTAGAAACATTCAGTACTTC
NA	TRBJ2-1	NA	TRBV18	14	CASSPRSGNNEQFF	TGTGCCAGCTCACCACGGTCAGGGAACAATGAGCAGTTCTTC
NA	TRBJ2-2	NA	TRBV6-2/TRBV6-3	14	CASSYGGNTGELFF	TGTGCCAGCAGTTACGGCGGGAACACCGGGGAGCTGTTTTTT
NA	TRBJ1-5	NA	TRBV19	17	CATATVGAFGSNQPQHF	TGTGCCACCGCGACAGTTGGGGCCTTTGGGAGCAATCAGCCCCAGCATTTT
NA	TRBJ2-1	NA	TRBV6-2/TRBV6-3	14	CASSSRGARVEQFF	TGTGCCAGCAGTTCAAGGGGCGCTCGGGTCGAGCAGTTCTTC
NA	TRBJ1-2	NA	TRBV5-1	14	CASSPSTGIPGYTF	TGCGCCAGCAGCCCGAGTACAGGTATCCCCGGCTACACCTTC
NA	TRBJ2-3	TRBD2	TRBV5-1	16	CASSLGTSGGIDTQYF	TGCGCCAGCAGCTTGGGAACTAGCGGGGGGATAGATACGCAGTATTTT
NA	TRBJ1-1	NA	TRBV12-3/TRBV12-4	12	CASSHFDKGAFF	TGTGCCAGCAGTCATTTTGACAAGGGGGCTTTCTTT
once	TRBJ1-5	TRBD1	TRBV24-1	16	CATSDRTGAQGQPQHF	TGTGCCACCAGTGATAGGACAGGGGCCCAGGGTCAGCCCCAGCATTTT
NA	TRBJ2-5	TRBD2	TRBV2	14	CASRQSSGVETQYF	TGTGCCAGCAGGCAGAGTAGCGGGGTAGAGACCCAGTACTTC
NA	TRBJ1-2	NA	TRBV11-2	14	CASSLDHRANGYTF	TGTGCCAGCAGCTTAGATCATCGAGCCAATGGCTACACCTTC
once	TRBJ2-2	TRBD1	TRBV18	16	CASSSQGTGATGELFF	TGTGCCAGCTCATCTCAAGGGACAGGGGCCACCGGGGAGCTGTTTTTT
NA	TRBJ2-1	NA	TRBV15	14	CATSRVIRGNEQFF	TGTGCCACCAGCAGGGTTATAAGGGGGAATGAGCAGTTCTTC
NA	TRBJ1-1	NA	TRBV5-5	15	CASSSPGGISTEAFF	TGTGCCAGCAGCTCCCCCGGAGGGATCAGCACTGAAGCTTTCTTT
NA	TRBJ1-1	NA	TRBV5-6	13	CASSSGVGGIFRF	TGTGCCAGCAGCTCCGGAGTGGGGGGTATTTTTAGGTTT